This T cell receptor beta chain comes out of a study of T cells in tuberculosis. Looking at the study overall: In South Africa, adults with active tuberculosis were compared with IGRA-negative and latently infected IGRA-positive adolescents.

Findings and caveats of the study: Classification accuracy was 87% (AUROC roughly 0.9) with the GMM-specific repertoire. Smaller alpha distances in active tuberculosis partly reflected shorter CDR3-alpha lengths.

Regarding this clone: Its cognate antigen is unknown.

Tuberculin skin test and IGRA determined adolescents' latent tuberculosis status at entry. The table came from immunoSEQ multiplex PCR; TCRdb's copy has only in-frame clones and leaves some out. The data hold tens of thousands of clones, with 90% to 95% observed a single time. This TCR was recovered from a donor aged 10-29 years with latent tuberculosis or without tuberculosis infection. Some clones in this sample may be carry-over from other donors' samples. The sequenced sample consisted of PBMCs.

CDR3 region: CASSSAGQGPRGYTF. Here the CDR3 DNA reads TGTGCCAGCAGTTCTGCCGGACAGGGTCCTCGAGGCTACACCTTC. The V gene is TRBV5-4, the J gene TRBJ1-2, with 8 bases identical to TRBD1. From germline, CDR1 is SGHNT and CDR2 YYREEE (reference sequence). J was trimmed by 8 bases and V by 5 bases; bases with no gene match: 14. CDR3 length equals 15 residues.